One sample yielded the 20 T cell receptor beta chains listed below, sequenced in a study of T-cell reconstitution after alpha-beta-depleted transplantation in children. Unique molecular identifiers featured in how the TCRbeta library was prepared. Via MiXCR, TCRdb re-called the PCR reads, giving one row per CDR3 protein. This sample has more than 40,000 distinct CDR3 sequences, with nearly 9.5% found just once. The source was PBMCs, mostly from graft donor cells, collected 60 days after TCRalphabeta/CD19-depleted stem cell transplant. These receptors were taken from a male patient aged 2 to 10 who had a stem cell transplant for chronic granulomatous disease, so the T cells may come from the graft donor.

This clonotype was counted at least ten times. The rearrangement uses TRBV7-6 and TRBJ1-3; no firm D call. The V gene lost 2 bases and the J gene lost 0 bases, with 8 bases spanning the gap. Germline values: CDR1 SGHVS, CDR2 FNYEAQ. This CDR3 has 15 amino acids. CDR3 coding DNA: TGTGCCAGCAGCTTATCCGTCTCCTCTGGAAACACCATATATTTT. It translates to CASSLSVSSGNTIYF.

Ten or more counts support this clonotype. V and J are TRBV6-5 and TRBJ2-7; D is unclear. There are 13 residues in the CDR3. Per germline, CDR1 MNHEY and CDR2 SVGAGI. V dropped 3 bases and J dropped 3 bases, with 9 bases sitting between them. The DNA of the CDR3 is TGTGCCAGCAGTTATATGGGGAACTACGAGCAGTACTTC. Protein product: CASSYMGNYEQYF.

This clonotype has a handful of counts. The chain couples TRBV7-9 to TRBJ2-3; TRBD2 matches 14 bases. The CDR3 loop spans 16 amino acids. Germline V gene lookup returns CDR1 SEHNR and CDR2 FQNEAQ (reference sequence). V gave up 4 bases and J gave up 4 bases; unmatched junction bases: 4. CDR3 residues: CASSSGTSGSSDTQYF. CDR3 nucleotide sequence: TGTGCCAGCAGCTCAGGGACTAGCGGGAGCTCAGATACGCAGTATTTT.

This clonotype was recorded once. This chain links TRBV27 with TRBJ1-5; a weak D match, TRBD1 (6 bases). Germline values: CDR1 MNHEY, CDR2 SMNVEV (reference sequence). V shed 10 bases and J shed 0 bases, with 19 bases lying between them. This CDR3 has 16 residues. CDR3 coding DNA: TGTGCCAAACTAATTGAGGGGGAAAATAGCAATCAGCCCCAGCATTTT. Translated, it gives CAKLIEGENSNQPQHF.

This clonotype came up many times. The V gene is TRBV9, the J gene TRBJ2-1; no firm D call. The V and J ends lost 0 bases and 9 bases respectively, with 16 bases between them. CDR1 and CDR2 (germline): SGDLS, YYNGEE. This CDR3 contains 15 residues. In nucleotides, the CDR3 is TGTGCCAGCAGCGTAGAAGGATTATCCCCCGGTGAGCAGTTCTTC. Translated, it gives CASSVEGLSPGEQFF.

Regarding this clonotype: This clone may be a read error of a much larger clone one base away. DNA for the CDR3: TGTGCCAGCAGTTTATCCAGCCATATCACAGATACGCGGTATTTT. Amino acid sequence: CASSLSSHITDTRYF. The V and J genes are TRBV12-3 or TRBV12-4 and TRBJ2-3; D unclear. CDR3 length equals 15 residues.

This clonotype has at least ten counts. The V call is TRBV7-7, the J call TRBJ2-1; D unclear. V dropped 1 base and J dropped 8 bases, with 9 bases sitting between them. The V gene's germline CDR1 is SSHAT and CDR2 FNYEAQ (reference sequence). CDR3 length: 13 residues. Here the CDR3 DNA reads TGTGCCAGCAGCTTAGTACTGAATCATGAGCAGTTCTTC. Protein: CASSLVLNHEQFF.

The V call is TRBV24-1, the J call TRBJ1-1; D gene unclear. The length of the CDR3 is 13 residues. V lost 1 base to trimming and J lost 5 bases, with 7 bases between them. Per germline, CDR1 KGHDR and CDR2 SFDVKD. CDR3 DNA sequence: TGTGCCACCAGTGATTTCAGGCGGACTGAAGCTTTCTTT. Its protein is CATSDFRRTEAFF.

This clonotype was recorded once. The rearrangement joins TRBV7-9 to TRBJ2-5, with TRBD1 matching 10 bases. The ends lost 1 base at V and 3 bases at J; junction bases unmatched: 2. Looked up from germline, CDR1 is SEHNR and CDR2 is FQNEAQ (reference sequence). The CDR3 is 15 amino acids. CDR3 in DNA: TGTGCCAGCAGCTTAGGCGGGACAGGGGAAGAGACCCAGTACTTC. This codes for CASSLGGTGEETQYF.

V usage is TRBV20-1 and J usage is TRBJ1-5; 10 bases fit TRBD1. The germline gives CDR1 DFQATT, CDR2 SNEGSKA (reference sequence). The CDR3 is 14 amino acids. With 4 bases clipped from V and 6 bases from J, the junction kept 6 bases outside the gene matches. The CDR3 DNA reads as TGCAGTGCTAAGGCGGACAGGGGGGGTCAGCCCCAGCATTTT. Amino acids: CSAKADRGGQPQHF.

This clonotype showed up many times. The gene calls are TRBV5-1 and TRBJ2-2, with 8 bases aligning to TRBD2. Trimming took 4 bases from V and 1 from J; bases not matched to a gene: 6. The CDR3 has 16 residues. Germline V lookup: CDR1 SGHRS, CDR2 YFSETQ. The CDR3 spells CASSRLAGLNTGELFF. The CDR3 DNA reads TGCGCCAGCAGCCGCCTAGCGGGCCTGAACACCGGGGAGCTGTTTTTT.

Note on this clonotype: A much larger clone is a single base away; this may be a read error. The rearrangement links TRBV10-3 to TRBJ1-5; D unclear. Germline V gene sequence: CDR1 ENHRY, CDR2 SYGVKD. This CDR3 contains 15 residues. Here the CDR3 reads CAVSDDGGKRQPQHF. CDR3 nucleotide sequence: TGTGCCGTCAGTGATGACGGCGGTAAAAGGCAGCCCCAGCATTTT.

The V gene is TRBV29-1, the J gene TRBJ1-2; TRBD1 might be the D (6 bases). CDR1 is SQVTM and CDR2 is ANQGSEA in the germline V gene. V lost 6 bases and J 8 bases, leaving 16 bases between the germline ends. The CDR3 totals 12 residues. The DNA for the CDR3 is TGCAGCGTCGCGAATAGGGGGGGCGGCTACACCTTC. Translated, it gives CSVANRGGGYTF. Full variable domain (missing parts from reference TRBV29-1 and TRBJ1-2): SAVISQKPSRDICQRGTSLTIQCQVDSQVTMMFWYRQQPGQSLTLIATANQGSEATYESGFVIDKFPISRPNLTFSTLTVSNMSPEDSSIYLCSVANRGGGYTFGSGTRLTVV.

Ten or more counts support this clonotype. The J gene is TRBJ2-3, the V gene TRBV5-1, with 8 bases identical to TRBD2. J gave up 0 bases and V 4 bases, and 7 bases lay outside the gene matches. The V gene's germline CDR1 is SGHRS and CDR2 YFSETQ. This CDR3 region has 16 residues. CDR3 region: CASSLAGPYSTDTQYF. Written as DNA, the CDR3 is TGCGCCAGCAGCCTAGCGGGTCCTTATAGCACAGATACGCAGTATTTT.

The table lists this clonotype with many counts. This chain uses TRBV20-1 with TRBJ2-2; perhaps TRBD2 as D (6 bases). V dropped 6 bases and J dropped 0 bases, with 29 bases sitting between them. From germline, CDR1 is DFQATT and CDR2 SNEGSKA (reference sequence). The CDR3 loop spans 20 amino acids. CDR3 in DNA: TGCAGTGCAACGACTGGCGGGGATTTCTACGGGGCGTCGAACACCGGGGAGCTGTTTTTT. This sequence encodes CSATTGGDFYGASNTGELFF.

At least ten counts were recorded for this clonotype. This chain links TRBV20-1 with TRBJ2-7; 8 bases line up with TRBD2. Trimming took 6 bases from V and 0 from J; bases not matched to a gene: 4. The V gene's germline CDR1 is DFQATT and CDR2 SNEGSKA (reference sequence). The length of the CDR3 is 13 residues. CDR3 region: CSATGTSSYEQYF. CDR3 nucleotide sequence: TGCAGTGCAACCGGGACTAGCTCCTACGAGCAGTACTTC.

This clonotype was observed many times. The chain is built from TRBV7-2 and TRBJ1-5, with 9 positions matching TRBD1. V lost 5 bases and J lost 8; bases outside the gene matches: 7. This CDR3 contains 14 residues. Per germline, CDR1 SGHTA and CDR2 FQGNSA. CDR3 bases: TGTGCCAGCAGCATCACAGGGGGCGGAAAGCCCCAGCATTTT. Encoded protein: CASSITGGGKPQHF.

This clonotype was seen repeatedly, ten times or more. This chain connects TRBV7-2 to TRBJ2-2, with D uncertain. Trimming left V 1 base short and J 0 bases short, with 6 bases between. Germline CDR1 and CDR2: SGHTA and FQGNSA. The CDR3 has 15 residues. The CDR3, as DNA: TGTGCCAGCAGCTTAGGCCCCTCGAACACCGGGGAGCTGTTTTTT. Translation gives CASSLGPSNTGELFF. Complete variable domain (other parts from reference TRBV7-2 and TRBJ2-2): GAGVSQSPSNKVTEKGKDVELRCDPISGHTALYWYRQSLGQGLEFLIYFQGNSAPDKSGLPSDRFSAERTGGSVSTLTIQRTQQEDSAVYLCASSLGPSNTGELFFGEGSRLTVL.

This clonotype was counted only a few times. The J gene is TRBJ2-3, the V gene TRBV20-1, with D possibly TRBD2 on 6 matching bases. CDR1 and CDR2 from the germline V gene are DFQATT and SNEGSKA (reference sequence). The CDR3 sequence is 14 residues long. The V end was cut by 6 bases, the J end by 2 bases, with 15 bases between. The CDR3 DNA reads TGCAGTGCAGTTGCCGGGGGATCCACAGATACGCAGTATTTT. Translated, it gives CSAVAGGSTDTQYF.

The chain couples TRBV18 to TRBJ2-6; D is unresolved. Germline V lookup: CDR1 KGHSH, CDR2 LQKENI. This CDR3 contains 15 residues. The germline V and J ends were trimmed by 3 bases and 0 bases, with 6 bases remaining between them. CDR3 nucleotide sequence: TGTGCCAGCTCACCGTCCAACTCTGGGGCCAACGTCCTGACTTTC. Its protein is CASSPSNSGANVLTF. The whole variable domain, remainder taken from reference TRBV18 and TRBJ2-6, is NAGVMQNPRHLVRRRGQEARLRCSPMKGHSHVYWYRQLPEEGLKFMVYLQKENIIDESGMPKERFSAEFPKEGPSILRIQQVVRGDSAAYFCASSPSNSGANVLTFGAGSRLTVL.